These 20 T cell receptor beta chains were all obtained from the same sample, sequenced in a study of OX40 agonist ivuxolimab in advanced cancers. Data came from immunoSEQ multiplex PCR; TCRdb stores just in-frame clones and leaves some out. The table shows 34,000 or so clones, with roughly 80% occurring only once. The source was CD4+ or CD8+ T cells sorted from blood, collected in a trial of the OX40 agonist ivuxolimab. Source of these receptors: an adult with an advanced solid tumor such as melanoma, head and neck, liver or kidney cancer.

The CDR3 bases are TGCAGCGGGCGGGGACCGACGTCCGAAGAGACCCAGTACTTC. Residues: CSGRGPTSEETQYF. This rearrangement joins TRBV29-1 to TRBJ2-5; possible D gene TRBD2, 6 bases. V was pared by 7 bases and J by 3 bases, with 18 bases between. The CDR3 is made up of 14 amino acids. Germline CDR1 and CDR2: SQVTM and ANQGSEA.

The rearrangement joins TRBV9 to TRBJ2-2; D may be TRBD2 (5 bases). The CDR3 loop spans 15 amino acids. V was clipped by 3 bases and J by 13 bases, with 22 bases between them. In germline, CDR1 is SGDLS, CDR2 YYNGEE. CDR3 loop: CASSAGLGPVWGLFF. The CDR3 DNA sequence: TGTGCCAGCAGCGCCGGACTCGGCCCGGTCTGGGGGCTGTTTTTT. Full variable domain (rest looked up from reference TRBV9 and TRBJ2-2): DSGVTQTPKHLITATGQRVTLRCSPRSGDLSVYWYQQSLDQGLQFLIQYYNGEERAKGNILERFSAQQFPDLHSELNLSSLELGDSALYFCASSAGLGPVWGLFFGEGSRLTVL.

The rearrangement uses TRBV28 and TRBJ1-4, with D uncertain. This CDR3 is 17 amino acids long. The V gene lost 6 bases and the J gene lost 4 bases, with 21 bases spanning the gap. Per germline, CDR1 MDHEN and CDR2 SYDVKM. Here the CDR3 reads CASSRFPKGPINEKLFF. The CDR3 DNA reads TGTGCCAGCAGCCGGTTCCCTAAAGGTCCCATTAATGAAAAACTGTTTTTT.

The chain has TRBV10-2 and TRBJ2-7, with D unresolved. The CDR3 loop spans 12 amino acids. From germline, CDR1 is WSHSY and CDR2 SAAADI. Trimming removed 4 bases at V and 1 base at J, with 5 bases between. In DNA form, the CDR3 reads TGCGCCAGCAGTGCAGGTTCCTACGAGCAGTACTTC. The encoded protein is CASSAGSYEQYF.

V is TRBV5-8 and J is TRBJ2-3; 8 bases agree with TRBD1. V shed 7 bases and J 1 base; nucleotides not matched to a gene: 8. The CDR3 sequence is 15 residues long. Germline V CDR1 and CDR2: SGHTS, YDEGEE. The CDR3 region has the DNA TGTGCCAGCCAGAGACCGGGACAGGGCACAGATACGCAGTATTTT. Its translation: CASQRPGQGTDTQYF.

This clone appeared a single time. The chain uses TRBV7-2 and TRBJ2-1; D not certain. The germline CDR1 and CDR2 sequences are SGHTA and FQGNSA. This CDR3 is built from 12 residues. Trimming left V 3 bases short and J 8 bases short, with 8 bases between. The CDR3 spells CASSLMLYEQFF. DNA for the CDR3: TGTGCCAGCAGCTTGATGCTCTATGAGCAGTTCTTC.

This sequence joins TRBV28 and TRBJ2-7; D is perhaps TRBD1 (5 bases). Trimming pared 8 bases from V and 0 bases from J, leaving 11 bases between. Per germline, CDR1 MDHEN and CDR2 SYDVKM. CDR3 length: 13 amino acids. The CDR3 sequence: CASGAADSYEQYF. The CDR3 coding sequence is TGTGCCAGCGGGGCCGCTGACTCCTACGAGCAGTACTTC.

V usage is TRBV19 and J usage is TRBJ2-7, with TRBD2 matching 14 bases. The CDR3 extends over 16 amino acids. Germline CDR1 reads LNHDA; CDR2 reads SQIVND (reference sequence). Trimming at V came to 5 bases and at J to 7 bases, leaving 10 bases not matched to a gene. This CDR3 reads CASSLVGGLAGEEQYF. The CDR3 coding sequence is TGTGCCAGTAGTCTTGTAGGGGGACTAGCGGGAGAGGAGCAGTACTTC. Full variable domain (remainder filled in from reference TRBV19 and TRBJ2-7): DGGITQSPKYLFRKEGQNVTLSCEQNLNHDAMYWYRQDPGQGLRLIYYSQIVNDFQKGDIAEGYSVSREKKESFPLTVTSAQKNPTAFYLCASSLVGGLAGEEQYFGPGTRLTVT.

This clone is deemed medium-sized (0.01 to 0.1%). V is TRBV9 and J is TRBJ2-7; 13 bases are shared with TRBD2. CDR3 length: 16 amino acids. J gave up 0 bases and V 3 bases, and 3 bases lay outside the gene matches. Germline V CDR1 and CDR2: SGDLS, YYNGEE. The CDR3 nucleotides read TGTGCCAGCAGCGCGGGACTAGCGGGGAGCTCCTACGAGCAGTACTTC. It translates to CASSAGLAGSSYEQYF.

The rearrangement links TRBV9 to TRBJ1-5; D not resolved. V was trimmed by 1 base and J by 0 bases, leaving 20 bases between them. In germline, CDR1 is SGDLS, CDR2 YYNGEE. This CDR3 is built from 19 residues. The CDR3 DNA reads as TGTGCCAGCAGCGTACCCGGGGTCGTTAATCGATATAGCAATCAGCCCCAGCATTTT. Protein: CASSVPGVVNRYSNQPQHF.

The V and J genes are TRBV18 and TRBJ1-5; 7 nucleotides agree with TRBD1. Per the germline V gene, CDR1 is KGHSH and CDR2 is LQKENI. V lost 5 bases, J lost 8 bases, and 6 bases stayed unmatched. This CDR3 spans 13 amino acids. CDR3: CASSARGREPQHF. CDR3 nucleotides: TGTGCCAGCTCAGCCAGGGGGAGGGAGCCCCAGCATTTT. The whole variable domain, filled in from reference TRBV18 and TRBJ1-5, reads NAGVMQNPRHLVRRRGQEARLRCSPMKGHSHVYWYRQLPEEGLKFMVYLQKENIIDESGMPKERFSAEFPKEGPSILRIQQVVRGDSAAYFCASSARGREPQHFGDGTRLSIL.

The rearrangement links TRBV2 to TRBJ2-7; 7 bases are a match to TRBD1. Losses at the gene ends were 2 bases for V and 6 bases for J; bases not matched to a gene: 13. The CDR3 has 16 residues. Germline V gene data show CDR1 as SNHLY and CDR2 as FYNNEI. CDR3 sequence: CASSEKATGRFFEQYF. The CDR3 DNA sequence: TGTGCCAGCAGTGAAAAAGCGACAGGGAGATTCTTCGAGCAGTACTTC.

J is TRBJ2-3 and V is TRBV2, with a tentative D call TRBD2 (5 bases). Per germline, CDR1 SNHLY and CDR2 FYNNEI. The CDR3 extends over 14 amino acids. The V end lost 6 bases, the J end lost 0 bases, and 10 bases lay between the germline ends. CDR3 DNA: TGTGCCAGCAGGGCGGCTAGCAGCACAGATACGCAGTATTTT. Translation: CASRAASSTDTQYF.

CDR3 region: CASSFGGPGEQFF. DNA of the CDR3: TGTGCCAGCAGCTTTGGGGGCCCCGGGGAGCAGTTCTTC. V and J are TRBV7-9 and TRBJ2-1; a weak D match, TRBD1 (6 bases). The V end was cut by 3 bases, the J end by 10 bases, with 13 bases between. CDR1 is SEHNR and CDR2 is FQNEAQ in the germline V gene (reference sequence). The CDR3 totals 13 residues.

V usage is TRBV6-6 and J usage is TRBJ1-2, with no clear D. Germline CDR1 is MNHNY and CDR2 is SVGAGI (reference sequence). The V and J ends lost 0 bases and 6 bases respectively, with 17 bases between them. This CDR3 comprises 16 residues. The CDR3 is CASSYSSASPRNGYTF. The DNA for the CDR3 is TGTGCCAGCAGTTACTCGTCTGCTTCCCCCCGGAATGGCTACACCTTC.

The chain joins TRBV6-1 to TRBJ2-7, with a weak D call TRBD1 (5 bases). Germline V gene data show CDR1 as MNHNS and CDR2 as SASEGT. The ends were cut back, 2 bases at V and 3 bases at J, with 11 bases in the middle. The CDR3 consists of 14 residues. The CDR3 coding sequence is TGTGCCAGCAGTGAAACGGACAATGGCTACGAGCAGTACTTC. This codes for CASSETDNGYEQYF.

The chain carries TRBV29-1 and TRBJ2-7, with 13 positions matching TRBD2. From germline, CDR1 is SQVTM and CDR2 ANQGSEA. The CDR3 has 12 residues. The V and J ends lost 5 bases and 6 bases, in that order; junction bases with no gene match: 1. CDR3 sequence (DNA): TGCAGCGTTCGACTAGCGGGAGGCGAGCAGTACTTC. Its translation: CSVRLAGGEQYF.

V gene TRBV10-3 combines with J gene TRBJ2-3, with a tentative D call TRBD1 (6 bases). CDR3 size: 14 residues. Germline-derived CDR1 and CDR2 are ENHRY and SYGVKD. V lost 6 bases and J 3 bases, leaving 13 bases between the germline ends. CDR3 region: CAISTGLGTDTQYF. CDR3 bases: TGTGCCATCAGCACAGGGTTGGGAACAGATACGCAGTATTTT.

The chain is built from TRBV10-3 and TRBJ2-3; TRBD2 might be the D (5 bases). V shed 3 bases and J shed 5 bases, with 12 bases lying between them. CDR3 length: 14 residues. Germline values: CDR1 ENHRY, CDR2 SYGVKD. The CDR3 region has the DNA TGTGCCATCAGTGAACCGAGGGCGGGAGATACGCAGTATTTT. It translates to CAISEPRAGDTQYF.

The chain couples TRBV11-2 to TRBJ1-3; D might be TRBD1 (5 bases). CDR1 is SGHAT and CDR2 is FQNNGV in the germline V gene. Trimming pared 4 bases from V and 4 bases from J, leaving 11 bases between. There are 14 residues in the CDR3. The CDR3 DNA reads TGTGCCAGCAGCTCCCGGACAACAGGAAACACCATATATTTT. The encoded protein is CASSSRTTGNTIYF.